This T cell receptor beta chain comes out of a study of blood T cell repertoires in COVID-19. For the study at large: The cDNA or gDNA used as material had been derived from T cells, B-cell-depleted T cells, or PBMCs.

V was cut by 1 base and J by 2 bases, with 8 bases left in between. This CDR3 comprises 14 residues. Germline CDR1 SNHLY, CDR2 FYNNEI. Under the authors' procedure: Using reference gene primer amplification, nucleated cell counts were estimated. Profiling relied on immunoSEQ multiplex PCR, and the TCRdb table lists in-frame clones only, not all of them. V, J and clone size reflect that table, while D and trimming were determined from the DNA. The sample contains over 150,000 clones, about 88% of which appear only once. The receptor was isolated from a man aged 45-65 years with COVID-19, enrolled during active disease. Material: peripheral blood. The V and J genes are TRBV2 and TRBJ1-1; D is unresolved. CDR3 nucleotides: TGTGCCAGCAGTGAAGTAGCCTATAACACTGAAGCTTTCTTT. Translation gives CASSEVAYNTEAFF. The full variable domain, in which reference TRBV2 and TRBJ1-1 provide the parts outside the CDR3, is EPEVTQTPSHQVTQMGQEVILRCVPISNHLYFYWYRQILGQKVEFLVSFYNNEISEKSEIFDDQFSVERPDGSNFTLKIRSTKLEDSAMYFCASSEVAYNTEAFFGQGTRLTVV.